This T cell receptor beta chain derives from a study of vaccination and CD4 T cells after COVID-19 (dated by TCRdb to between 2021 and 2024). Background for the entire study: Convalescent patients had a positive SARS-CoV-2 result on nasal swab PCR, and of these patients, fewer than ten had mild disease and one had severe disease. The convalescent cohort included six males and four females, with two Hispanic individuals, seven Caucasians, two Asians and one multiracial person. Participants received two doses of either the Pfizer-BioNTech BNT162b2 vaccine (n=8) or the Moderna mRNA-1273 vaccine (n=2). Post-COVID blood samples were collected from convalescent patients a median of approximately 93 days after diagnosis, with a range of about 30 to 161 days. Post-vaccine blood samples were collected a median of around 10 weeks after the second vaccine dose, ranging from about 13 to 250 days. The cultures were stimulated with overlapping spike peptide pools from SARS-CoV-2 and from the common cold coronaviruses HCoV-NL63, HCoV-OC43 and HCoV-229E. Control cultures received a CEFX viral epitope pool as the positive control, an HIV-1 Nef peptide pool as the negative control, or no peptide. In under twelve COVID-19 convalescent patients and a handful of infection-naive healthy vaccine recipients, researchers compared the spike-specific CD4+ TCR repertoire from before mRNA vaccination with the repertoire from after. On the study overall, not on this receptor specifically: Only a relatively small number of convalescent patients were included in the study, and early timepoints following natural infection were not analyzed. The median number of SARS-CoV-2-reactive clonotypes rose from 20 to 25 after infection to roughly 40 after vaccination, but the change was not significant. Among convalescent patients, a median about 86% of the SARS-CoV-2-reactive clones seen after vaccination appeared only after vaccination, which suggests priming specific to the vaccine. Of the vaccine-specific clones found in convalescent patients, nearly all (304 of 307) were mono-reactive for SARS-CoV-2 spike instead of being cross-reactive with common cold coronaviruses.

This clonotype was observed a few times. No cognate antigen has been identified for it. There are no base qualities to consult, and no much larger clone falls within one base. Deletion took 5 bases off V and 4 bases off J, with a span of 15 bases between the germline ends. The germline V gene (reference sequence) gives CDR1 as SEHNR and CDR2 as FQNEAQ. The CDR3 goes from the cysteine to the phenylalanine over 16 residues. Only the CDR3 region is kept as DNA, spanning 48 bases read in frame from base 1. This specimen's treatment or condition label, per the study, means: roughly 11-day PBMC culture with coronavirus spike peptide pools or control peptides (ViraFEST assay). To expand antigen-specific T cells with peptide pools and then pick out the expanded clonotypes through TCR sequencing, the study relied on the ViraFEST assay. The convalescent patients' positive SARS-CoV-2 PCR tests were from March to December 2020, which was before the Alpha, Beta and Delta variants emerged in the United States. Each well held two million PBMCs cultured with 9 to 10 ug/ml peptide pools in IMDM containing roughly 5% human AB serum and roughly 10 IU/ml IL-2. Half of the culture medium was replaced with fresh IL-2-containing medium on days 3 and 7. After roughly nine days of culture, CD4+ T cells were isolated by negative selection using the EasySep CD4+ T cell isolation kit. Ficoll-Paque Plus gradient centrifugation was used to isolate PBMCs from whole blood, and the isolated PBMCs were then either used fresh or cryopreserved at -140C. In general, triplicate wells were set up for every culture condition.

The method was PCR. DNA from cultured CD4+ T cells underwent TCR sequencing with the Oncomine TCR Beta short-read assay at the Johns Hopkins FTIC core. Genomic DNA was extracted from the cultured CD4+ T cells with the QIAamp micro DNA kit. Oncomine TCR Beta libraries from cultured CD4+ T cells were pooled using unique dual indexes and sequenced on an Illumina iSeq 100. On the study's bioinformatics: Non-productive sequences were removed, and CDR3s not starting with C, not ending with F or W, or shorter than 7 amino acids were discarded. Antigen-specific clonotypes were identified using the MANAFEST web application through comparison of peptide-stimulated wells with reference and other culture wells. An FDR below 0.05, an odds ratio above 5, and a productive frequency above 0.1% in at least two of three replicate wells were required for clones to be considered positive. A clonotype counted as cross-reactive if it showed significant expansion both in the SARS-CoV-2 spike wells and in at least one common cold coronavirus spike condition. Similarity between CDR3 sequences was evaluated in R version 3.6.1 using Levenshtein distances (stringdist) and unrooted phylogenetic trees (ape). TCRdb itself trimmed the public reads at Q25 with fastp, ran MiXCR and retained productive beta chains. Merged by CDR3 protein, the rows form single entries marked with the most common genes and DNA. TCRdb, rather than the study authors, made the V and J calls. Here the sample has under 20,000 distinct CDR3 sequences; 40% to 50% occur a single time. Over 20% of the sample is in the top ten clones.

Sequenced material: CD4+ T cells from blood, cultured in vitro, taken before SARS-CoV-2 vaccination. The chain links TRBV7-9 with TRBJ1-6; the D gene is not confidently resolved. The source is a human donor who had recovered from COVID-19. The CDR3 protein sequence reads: CASSPEWGNYNSPLHF. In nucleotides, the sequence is TGTGCCAGCAGCCCGGAATGGGGTAATTATAATTCACCCCTCCACTTT.